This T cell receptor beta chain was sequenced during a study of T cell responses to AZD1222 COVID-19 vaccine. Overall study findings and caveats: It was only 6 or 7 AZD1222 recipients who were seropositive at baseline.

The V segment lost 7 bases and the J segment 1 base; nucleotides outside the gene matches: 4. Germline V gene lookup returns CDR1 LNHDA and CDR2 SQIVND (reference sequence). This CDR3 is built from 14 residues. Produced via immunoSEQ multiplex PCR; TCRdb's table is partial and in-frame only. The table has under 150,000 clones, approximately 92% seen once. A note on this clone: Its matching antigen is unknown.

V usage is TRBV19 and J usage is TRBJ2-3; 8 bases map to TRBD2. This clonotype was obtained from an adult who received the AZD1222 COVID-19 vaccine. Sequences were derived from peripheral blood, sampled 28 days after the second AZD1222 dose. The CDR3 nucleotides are TGTGCCAGTACCATTAGCGGGGGCACAGATACGCAGTATTTT. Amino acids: CASTISGGTDTQYF.